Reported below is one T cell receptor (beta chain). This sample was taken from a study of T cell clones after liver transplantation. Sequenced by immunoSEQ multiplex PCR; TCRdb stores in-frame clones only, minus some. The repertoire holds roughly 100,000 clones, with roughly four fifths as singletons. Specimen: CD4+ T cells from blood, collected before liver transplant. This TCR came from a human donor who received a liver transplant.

The CDR3 sequence is CASSQGRGYNEQFF. The DNA for the CDR3 is TGTGCCAGTAGTCAGGGGAGAGGGTACAATGAGCAGTTCTTC. The V gene is TRBV19, the J gene TRBJ2-1; D is possibly TRBD1 (6 bases). The CDR3 length is 14 residues. V lost 5 bases and J lost 4, with 12 bases in between. CDR1 is LNHDA, CDR2 SQIVND, per germline (reference sequence). Based on the CDR3 plus reference TRBV19 and TRBJ2-1, the full variable domain is DGGITQSPKYLFRKEGQNVTLSCEQNLNHDAMYWYRQDPGQGLRLIYYSQIVNDFQKGDIAEGYSVSREKKESFPLTVTSAQKNPTAFYLCASSQGRGYNEQFFGPGTRLTVL.